Sequencing of this T cell receptor (beta chain) was carried out in a study of lymphopenia after photon versus proton radiotherapy. Study-level results: After the lymphocyte nadir, photon-treated repertoires showed oligoclonal expansion, especially of CD8+ Temra cells. Survival link was tested only in deceased patients; proton benefit remains a possibility. Larger post-nadir TCR diversity loss correlated inversely with survival in deceased patients.

The data were produced by immunoSEQ multiplex PCR, yet TCRdb's version contains in-frame clones alone and is incomplete. This table has around 160,000 clones, approximately 91% appearing once. Germline lookup yields CDR1 LNHDA and CDR2 SQIVND (reference sequence). The V gene end was trimmed by 7 bases and the J gene end by 4 bases; junction bases not matched to a gene: 7. The CDR3 loop spans 16 amino acids. This clone was detected once. Its antigen remains unknown. The TCR sequence derives from a man in his fifties or sixties with gastric cancer. This chain links TRBV19 with TRBJ2-1, with 13 bases lining up with TRBD2. The sequenced sample was peripheral blood, obtained from a patient treated with photon-based radiotherapy. Written as DNA, the CDR3 is TGTGCCAGTAAGGAGGGACTAGCGGGGTTATACAATGAGCAGTTCTTC. It encodes CASKEGLAGLYNEQFF.